The present entry profiles one T cell receptor (beta chain) with its context. The same CDR3 is also encoded by other DNA sequences in this sample. The sample originates from a study of control samples from healthy donors and cancer patients. The germline V gene has CDR1 MNHEY and CDR2 SMNVEV (reference sequence). Trimming stripped 6 bases from V and 1 base from J, with 12 bases between. The CDR3 totals 15 residues. TCRdb's table, derived via immunoSEQ multiplex PCR, lists solely in-frame clones and lacks some. In the table there are 120,000 or so clones, 87% of which are singletons. Material: blood. This chain joins TRBV27 and TRBJ2-2; maybe TRBD1 (6 bases). The source of this sequence is a man aged 55 to 70 in good health. The CDR3: CASRHGTLNTGELFF. The CDR3 nucleotides read TGTGCCAGCAGACATGGGACATTGAACACCGGGGAGCTGTTTTTT.